The TCR beta chain under discussion was sequenced for a study of control samples from healthy donors and cancer patients (dated by TCRdb to 2019 to 2021). The CDR3 runs 15 amino acids, cysteine and phenylalanine included. CDR3 DNA only is kept here, 45 bases in frame from base 1. CDR1 and CDR2, looked up from the germline V gene, are SGHAT and FQNNGV. Trimming removed 3 bases from V and 0 bases from J; the gene matches leave 2 bases unexplained. The library was prepared using the immunoSEQ multiplex PCR assay. The source is immuneACCESS, and TCRdb retained only in-frame sequences with V and J called. Part of the clones is not carried over; for the studies checked, unresolved V genes explain less than half of this, and the remainder is unexplained. The sample table records under 60,000 clones; about 94% of these occur just once. Of the sample, around 22% falls within the top ten clones. As to this clone: Its specific antigen is unknown. Base qualities were left out, and no much larger clone turns up one base away.

The V and J segments used are TRBV11-2 and TRBJ1-3; 7 junctional bases match TRBD1. The receptor was derived from a woman aged 45-65 years with head and neck cancer. The sequencing sample was made of PBMCs. Here the CDR3 is given as CASSFTGASGNTIYF. The sequenced DNA: TGTGCCAGCAGCTTTACAGGGGCCTCTGGAAACACCATATATTTT.